Presented here are 4 T cell receptor beta chains from one specimen sequenced in a study of blood T cell repertoires in COVID-19. Data came from immunoSEQ multiplex PCR; TCRdb stores just in-frame clones and leaves some out. The data show 120,000 or so clones, less than 85% seen once. Sequenced input: peripheral blood. The receptors were gathered from a human donor with acute or convalescent COVID-19. The donor label of this sample is uncertain.

This rearrangement joins TRBV5-8 to TRBJ1-2; D is unclear. CDR1 SGHTS and CDR2 YDEGEE come from the germline V gene. The CDR3 runs to 12 residues. V was cut by 4 bases and J by 3 bases, with 7 bases left in between. The CDR3 loop is CASSVSYYGYTF. DNA for the CDR3: TGTGCCAGCAGCGTGTCCTACTATGGCTACACCTTC.

The chain uses TRBV30 and TRBJ2-6, with D unclear. V lost 3 bases, J lost 3 bases, and 6 bases lay in between. The CDR3 loop spans 13 amino acids. From germline, CDR1 is GTSNPN and CDR2 SVGIG (reference sequence). DNA of the CDR3: TGTGCCTGGAGACTATTTGGGGCCAACGTCCTGACTTTC. Amino acid sequence: CAWRLFGANVLTF.

This clone was seen repeatedly, ten times or more. The chain employs TRBV15 and TRBJ1-3; D unresolved. Germline V gives CDR1 LNHNV, CDR2 YYDKDF (reference sequence). V lost 0 bases and J lost 10, with 10 bases in between. The CDR3 sequence is 13 residues long. This chain's CDR3 is CATSREAAATIYF. DNA for the CDR3: TGTGCCACCAGCAGAGAGGCCGCGGCGACCATATATTTT.

This sequence joins TRBV7-9 and TRBJ1-1, with D possibly matching TRBD1 (6 bases). The germline gives CDR1 SEHNR, CDR2 FQNEAQ (reference sequence). V lost 1 base and J 0 bases, leaving 9 bases between the germline ends. The CDR3 loop spans 15 amino acids. CDR3 DNA sequence: TGTGCCAGCAGCTTAGGGACAGACATGAACACTGAAGCTTTCTTT. Translated: CASSLGTDMNTEAFF.